Below are 27 T cell receptor beta chains sequenced from a single sample in a study of OX40 agonist ivuxolimab in advanced cancers. TCRdb keeps only in-frame clones here, not all; method: immunoSEQ multiplex PCR. The sample yields tens of thousands of clones, roughly 83% seen once. The input for sequencing was CD4+ or CD8+ T cells sorted from blood, taken in a trial of the OX40 agonist ivuxolimab. The receptors derive from an adult with an advanced solid tumor such as melanoma, head and neck, liver or kidney cancer.

V is TRBV27 and J is TRBJ1-2, with no clear D. This CDR3 has 13 residues. V lost 0 bases and J 8 bases, leaving 10 bases between the germline ends. The germline CDR1 and CDR2 sequences are MNHEY and SMNVEV (reference sequence). CDR3 sequence: CASSLSRVMGYTF. The CDR3 bases are TGTGCCAGCAGTTTATCGAGGGTTATGGGCTACACCTTC.

The chain is built from TRBV7-9 and TRBJ1-4, with unresolved D. The CDR3 runs 14 residues. Germline V lookup: CDR1 SEHNR, CDR2 FQNEAQ (reference sequence). V was pared by 3 bases and J by 3 bases, with 8 bases between. As DNA, the CDR3 is TGTGCCAGCAGCTTCGACGGCCCTAATGAAAAACTGTTTTTT. Protein sequence: CASSFDGPNEKLFF.

This clone has only a few counts. V gene TRBV27 combines with J gene TRBJ1-6, with 7 bases aligning to TRBD1. The CDR3 has 14 amino acids. Trimming cost V 3 bases and J 6 bases; bases outside gene matches: 2. Germline CDR1 MNHEY, CDR2 SMNVEV (reference sequence). The chain's CDR3 is CASSLGTANSPLHF. The DNA of the CDR3 is TGTGCCAGCAGTTTGGGGACAGCTAATTCACCCCTCCACTTT.

This rearrangement joins TRBV4-2 to TRBJ2-4; possibly TRBD1 or TRBD2 for D (5 bases each). Per the germline V gene, CDR1 is LGHNA and CDR2 is YNFKEQ. With 0 bases removed from V and 8 bases from J, the gap between germline ends came to 11 bases. This CDR3 is 14 amino acids long. The CDR3 DNA reads as TGTGCCAGCAGCCAAGACAGGGCGGAGGACATTCAGTACTTC. Its translation: CASSQDRAEDIQYF.

The chain combines TRBV2 with TRBJ1-3, with TRBD1 identical over 8 bases. The germline gives CDR1 SNHLY, CDR2 FYNNEI. CDR3 length: 14 amino acids. Trimming cost V 6 bases and J 2 bases; bases outside gene matches: 3. The CDR3: CASRGQGTGNTIYF. The DNA of the CDR3 is TGTGCCAGCAGAGGACAGGGTACTGGAAACACCATATATTTT.

This chain joins TRBV6-5 and TRBJ2-7; 9 bases are a match to TRBD1. CDR1 is MNHEY and CDR2 is SVGAGI in the germline V gene. The V and J ends lost 5 bases and 2 bases, in that order; junction bases with no gene match: 4. The CDR3 sequence is 14 residues long. The CDR3 DNA is TGTGCCAGCAGTGAGGGGACAGGGCCCTACGAGCAGTACTTC. This translates into CASSEGTGPYEQYF.

This clone has only a few counts. This chain uses TRBV6-5 with TRBJ1-1; tentative D call: TRBD1 (6 bases). This CDR3 is 13 amino acids long. CDR1 is MNHEY and CDR2 is SVGAGI in the germline V gene. The germline V and J ends were trimmed by 7 bases and 0 bases, with 9 bases remaining between them. This chain's CDR3 is CASTQGLNTEAFF. The CDR3 nucleotides are TGTGCCAGCACACAGGGATTGAACACTGAAGCTTTCTTT.

V usage is TRBV19 and J usage is TRBJ2-4; 9 nucleotides match TRBD1. The CDR3 totals 13 residues. V gave up 5 bases and J gave up 7 bases; unmatched junction bases: 3. The germline CDR1 and CDR2 sequences are LNHDA and SQIVND (reference sequence). For the CDR3, the DNA is TGTGCCAGTAGTGGGACAGGGACCAACATTCAGTACTTC. It is translated as CASSGTGTNIQYF.

The chain joins TRBV19 to TRBJ1-1, with unresolved D. Trimming took off 9 bases at V and 1 base at J, with 12 bases between the two ends. Per germline, CDR1 LNHDA and CDR2 SQIVND (reference sequence). The CDR3 sequence is 13 residues long. The CDR3 DNA follows: TGTGCCAGCAAGAAGAGGGAGAACACTGAAGCTTTCTTT. Translation: CASKKRENTEAFF.

V and J are TRBV11-2 and TRBJ2-7; either TRBD1 or TRBD2 may supply D (5 bases each). Germline CDR1 reads SGHAT; CDR2 reads FQNNGV. CDR3 size: 13 residues. The germline V and J ends were trimmed by 3 bases and 6 bases, with 12 bases remaining between them. The CDR3 DNA reads TGTGCCAGCAGCTTCGAGGGGCGCGGCGAGCAGTACTTC. Translated: CASSFEGRGEQYF. Full variable domain (missing parts from reference TRBV11-2 and TRBJ2-7): EAGVAQSPRYKIIEKRQSVAFWCNPISGHATLYWYQQILGQGPKLLIQFQNNGVVDDSQLPKDRFSAERLKGVDSTLKIQPAKLEDSAVYLCASSFEGRGEQYFGPGTRLTVT.

Written as DNA, the CDR3 is TGTGCCAGCTCACTCGCGGGTTTCCAAGAGACCCAGTACTTC. Translation gives CASSLAGFQETQYF. V is TRBV18 and J is TRBJ2-5, with D perhaps TRBD2 (5 bases). The CDR3 consists of 14 residues. Germline V CDR1 and CDR2: KGHSH, LQKENI. The ends were cut back, 4 bases at V and 1 base at J, with 10 bases in the middle.

The chain is built from TRBV6-6 and TRBJ1-2; D call uncertain. This CDR3 spans 11 amino acids. The germline V gene encodes CDR1 MNHNY and CDR2 SVGAGI (reference sequence). V was clipped by 7 bases and J by 2 bases, with 5 bases between them. The CDR3 sequence: CASNGNYGYTF. As DNA, the CDR3 is TGTGCCAGCAATGGAAACTATGGCTACACCTTC.

The chain joins TRBV30 to TRBJ2-3, with a possible D match to TRBD1 (6 bases). With 6 bases removed from V and 4 bases from J, the gap between germline ends came to 14 bases. This CDR3 has 13 residues. Germline lookup yields CDR1 GTSNPN and CDR2 SVGIG (reference sequence). CDR3 sequence (DNA): TGTGCCTGCCTGGGGGCCGTGGCAGATACGCAGTATTTT. Translation gives CACLGAVADTQYF.

The chain joins TRBV5-6 to TRBJ2-7; 8 nucleotides line up with TRBD1. With V trimmed by 0 bases and J by 0 bases, 5 bases remained unmatched. Germline V gives CDR1 SGHDT, CDR2 YYEEEE. The CDR3 extends over 16 amino acids. As DNA, the CDR3 is TGTGCCAGCAGCTTGGTGGGACAGGACCCCTCCTACGAGCAGTACTTC. Amino acids: CASSLVGQDPSYEQYF.

The chain has TRBV19 and TRBJ1-6; perhaps TRBD1 as D (5 bases). The germline V and J ends were trimmed by 6 bases and 8 bases, with 11 bases remaining between them. CDR3 length equals 13 residues. CDR1 LNHDA and CDR2 SQIVND come from the germline V gene (reference sequence). The CDR3 here is CASRVLGDSPLHF. CDR3 in DNA: TGTGCCAGTAGAGTCCTGGGGGATTCACCCCTCCACTTT.

The count of this clone is one. The genes are TRBV2 and TRBJ1-2; unclear D gene. This CDR3 spans 13 amino acids. Germline assignment: CDR1 SNHLY and CDR2 FYNNEI. The V and J ends lost 9 bases and 4 bases respectively, with 15 bases between them. The CDR3 nucleotides are TGTGCCAGACGAAGCACGGGCTCCTATGGCTACACCTTC. Its translation: CARRSTGSYGYTF.

The J gene is TRBJ2-7, the V gene TRBV27, with TRBD1 matching over 8 bases. Germline assignment: CDR1 MNHEY and CDR2 SMNVEV (reference sequence). The CDR3 runs to 13 residues. V shed 5 bases and J 6 bases; nucleotides not matched to a gene: 6. The chain's CDR3 is CASSGQGLAEQYF. In DNA form, the CDR3 reads TGTGCCAGCAGTGGACAGGGTCTCGCCGAGCAGTACTTC.

This clone was found a few times. V gene TRBV7-9 combines with J gene TRBJ2-5; no reliable D call. The germline CDR1 and CDR2 sequences are SEHNR and FQNEAQ (reference sequence). Trimming stripped 5 bases from V and 2 bases from J, with 15 bases between. The CDR3 covers 15 residues. CDR3 nucleotide sequence: TGTGCCAGCAGCCACGCACAGATGTATCAAGAGACCCAGTACTTC. This encodes CASSHAQMYQETQYF.

With regard to this clone: The sample contains more than one DNA sequence encoding this CDR3. The V call is TRBV19, the J call TRBJ1-3; D remains unclear. CDR3 length: 14 amino acids. V lost 3 bases and J lost 4, with 10 bases in between. CDR1 LNHDA and CDR2 SQIVND come from the germline V gene (reference sequence). This chain's CDR3 is CASSMGGSGNTIYF. The CDR3 DNA follows: TGTGCCAGTAGTATGGGAGGTTCCGGAAACACCATATATTTT.

The V call is TRBV27, the J call TRBJ2-3, with D uncertain. The CDR3 spans 14 residues. With 6 bases removed from V and 5 bases from J, the gap between germline ends came to 15 bases. Germline V lookup: CDR1 MNHEY, CDR2 SMNVEV (reference sequence). CDR3 DNA sequence: TGTGCCAGCAGCCCACAGCGTACGGGAGATACGCAGTATTTT. Translated, it gives CASSPQRTGDTQYF.

The J gene is TRBJ2-5, the V gene TRBV13; D not resolved. Germline V CDR1 and CDR2: PRHDT, FYEKMQ (reference sequence). Trimming took off 4 bases at V and 0 bases at J, with 3 bases between the two ends. The CDR3 covers 12 residues. In DNA form, the CDR3 reads TGTGCCAGCAGCTCGCACCAAGAGACCCAGTACTTC. As protein: CASSSHQETQYF.

This chain uses TRBV23-1 with TRBJ2-1; D call uncertain. TRBV23-1 is an ORF; its function is uncertain. The germline V and J ends were trimmed by 1 base and 0 bases, with 10 bases remaining between them. The CDR3 loop spans 16 amino acids. The CDR3 nucleotides read TGCGCCAGCAGTCAATTAAGCAGTCTCTCCTACAATGAGCAGTTCTTC. Translation gives CASSQLSSLSYNEQFF.

The chain employs TRBV7-2 and TRBJ2-1; TRBD2 agrees at 14 bases. Germline CDR1 reads SGHTA; CDR2 reads FQGNSA. V shed 5 bases and J 9 bases; nucleotides not matched to a gene: 6. This CDR3 spans 15 amino acids. The CDR3 loop reads CASSPTGTSGGEQFF. CDR3 coding DNA: TGTGCCAGCAGCCCAACCGGGACTAGCGGGGGTGAGCAGTTCTTC.

The CDR3, as DNA: TGCGCCAGCAGCCAAGGGACTCTTAGCACAGATACGCAGTATTTT. Protein: CASSQGTLSTDTQYF. This chain uses TRBV5-1 with TRBJ2-3; D might be TRBD2 (6 bases). The V end lost 4 bases, the J end lost 0 bases, and 12 bases lay between the germline ends. CDR3 length: 15 amino acids. Per the germline V gene, CDR1 is SGHRS and CDR2 is YFSETQ.

The chain employs TRBV30 and TRBJ2-5, with D hard to call. V lost 5 bases, J lost 1 base, and 14 bases lay in between. This CDR3 is built from 14 residues. In germline, CDR1 is GTSNPN, CDR2 SVGIG (reference sequence). The CDR3 region has the DNA TGTGCCTGGGACCTAAGCCCCATCCAAGAGACCCAGTACTTC. Its protein product is CAWDLSPIQETQYF.

This clone was observed a few times. This chain connects TRBV2 to TRBJ2-7; D possibly matches TRBD1 or TRBD2 (5 bases each). The germline gives CDR1 SNHLY, CDR2 FYNNEI. V was cut by 4 bases and J by 2 bases, with 12 bases left in between. CDR3 length: 14 residues. In DNA, the CDR3 is TGTGCCAGCAGTGCGGGGACCTTTCCCTACGAGCAGTACTTC. This codes for CASSAGTFPYEQYF.

The chain joins TRBV5-1 to TRBJ2-1; 8 bases map to TRBD1. Trimming at V came to 0 bases and at J to 6 bases, leaving 2 bases not matched to a gene. The CDR3 spans 14 residues. CDR1 and CDR2 (germline): SGHRS, YFSETQ. The CDR3 DNA follows: TGCGCCAGCAGCTTGGGAGACAGGGGCAATGAGCAGTTCTTC. Translating it yields CASSLGDRGNEQFF. Full variable domain (missing parts from reference TRBV5-1 and TRBJ2-1): KAGVTQTPRYLIKTRGQQVTLSCSPISGHRSVSWYQQTPGQGLQFLFEYFSETQRNKGNFPGRFSGRQFSNSRSEMNVSTLELGDSALYLCASSLGDRGNEQFFGPGTRLTVL.